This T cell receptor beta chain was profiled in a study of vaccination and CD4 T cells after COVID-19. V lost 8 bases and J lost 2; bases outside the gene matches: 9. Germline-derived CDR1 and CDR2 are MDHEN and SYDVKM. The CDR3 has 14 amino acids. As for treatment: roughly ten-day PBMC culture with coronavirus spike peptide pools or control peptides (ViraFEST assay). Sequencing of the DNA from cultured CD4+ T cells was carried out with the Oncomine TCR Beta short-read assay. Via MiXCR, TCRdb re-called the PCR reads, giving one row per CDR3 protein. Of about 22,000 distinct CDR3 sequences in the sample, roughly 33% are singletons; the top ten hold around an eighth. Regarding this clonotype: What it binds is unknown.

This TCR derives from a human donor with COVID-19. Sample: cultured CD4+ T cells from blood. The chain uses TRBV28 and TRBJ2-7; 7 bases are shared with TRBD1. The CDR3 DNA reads TGTGCCAGCGGAACCACCGGGACAGCCTACGAGCAGTACTTC. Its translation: CASGTTGTAYEQYF.